This entry lists 10 T cell receptor beta chains sequenced from one sample in a study of CD4 T cells in relation to SARS-CoV-2 and coronaviruses. Before the COVID-19 pandemic, during about 2010-2019, CD4+ T cells were taken from unexposed donors. CD4+ T cells were isolated from the cells after around 11 days of culture. For these TCRs, the target antigens are not known. Produced via immunoSEQ multiplex PCR; TCRdb's table is partial and in-frame only. Found here are around 29,000 clones, about 80% of them singletons; the top ten hold about 15%. Specimen: CD4+ T cells from PBMCs, cultured in vitro. Receptor source: a human donor in good health.

Concerning this clone: The junction and the germline gene differ at one end; a read error may be behind it. The chain combines TRBV7-7 with TRBJ2-2, with 10 bases matching TRBD1. This CDR3 is 16 amino acids long. Looked up from germline, CDR1 is SSHAT and CDR2 is FNYEAQ (reference sequence). The CDR3 DNA is TGTGCTAGCAGCCCAGTGACAGGGGGCAACACCGGGGAGCTGTTTTTT. Translation gives CASSPVTGGNTGELFF.

In its sample, this clone was seen once. The CDR3 DNA reads as TGTGCCAGCAGCTTGGGGGGCGGACAGAATAATGAAAAACTGTTTTTT. The encoded protein is CASSLGGGQNNEKLFF. J is TRBJ1-4 and V is TRBV5-8; D possibly corresponds to TRBD1 (6 bases). CDR3 length: 16 amino acids. Germline V CDR1 and CDR2: SGHTS, YDEGEE. V was pared by 0 bases and J by 4 bases, with 13 bases between. The entire variable domain, with the rest obtained from reference TRBV5-8 and TRBJ1-4, is as follows: EAGVTQSPTHLIKTRGQQATLRCSPISGHTSVYWYQQALGLGLQFLLWYDEGEERNRGNFPPRFSGRQFPNYSSELNVNALELEDSALYLCASSLGGGQNNEKLFFGSGTQLSVL.

The rearrangement links TRBV19 to TRBJ2-1, with 8 bases matching TRBD2. Germline V CDR1 and CDR2: LNHDA, SQIVND (reference sequence). The CDR3 sequence is 17 residues long. The junction had 8 bases not matched to a gene; V was cut back by 4 bases and J by 0 bases. The chain's CDR3 is CASSTRLAGGSYNEQFF. The CDR3 DNA sequence: TGTGCCAGTAGTACACGCTTGGCGGGGGGCTCCTACAATGAGCAGTTCTTC. Combining the CDR3 with reference TRBV19 and TRBJ2-1 gives the whole variable domain DGGITQSPKYLFRKEGQNVTLSCEQNLNHDAMYWYRQDPGQGLRLIYYSQIVNDFQKGDIAEGYSVSREKKESFPLTVTSAQKNPTAFYLCASSTRLAGGSYNEQFFGPGTRLTVL.

The chain combines TRBV12-2 with TRBJ2-3; TRBD2, the D gene given by the table, was not confirmed from the DNA. TRBV12-2 represents a pseudogene. The CDR3 totals 14 residues. This chain's CDR3 is CASRFRGATDTQYF. The DNA for the CDR3 is TGTGCAAGTCGCTTTCGCGGAGCCACAGATACGCAGTATTTT.

This clone was counted once. The chain couples TRBV7-9 to TRBJ2-3; D remains ambiguous. The CDR3 consists of 15 residues. V was pared by 5 bases and J by 6 bases, with 18 bases between. Germline assignment: CDR1 SEHNR and CDR2 FQNEAQ (reference sequence). CDR3 amino acids: CASSSRASGIDTQYF. The CDR3 DNA follows: TGTGCCAGCAGCAGCCGGGCATCCGGTATCGATACGCAGTATTTT.

The chain recombines TRBV5-6 with TRBJ2-7; the D gene is possibly TRBD2 (5 bases). Germline CDR1 is SGHDT and CDR2 is YYEEEE. This CDR3 comprises 12 residues. Trimming shortened V by 0 bases and J by 4 bases, and 5 bases separated the two germline ends. As DNA, the CDR3 is TGTGCCAGCAGCTTGGGGACTTACGAGCAGTACTTC. As protein: CASSLGTYEQYF.

This clone occurred a few times. V and J are TRBV7-9 and TRBJ1-5, with D unresolved. Trimming left V 5 bases short and J 2 bases short, with 10 bases between. The germline CDR1 and CDR2 sequences are SEHNR and FQNEAQ (reference sequence). The CDR3 sequence is 14 residues long. CDR3 in amino acids: CASSPLQGNQPQHF. Here the CDR3 DNA reads TGTGCCAGCAGCCCGCTTCAGGGCAATCAGCCCCAGCATTTT.

The chain has TRBV7-8 and TRBJ2-7; D call uncertain. Germline V gives CDR1 SGHVS, CDR2 FQNEAQ. Trimming cost V 1 base and J 7 bases, with 17 bases left between them. The CDR3 extends over 15 amino acids. This chain's CDR3 is CASSLVQSPLGEQYF. The CDR3 DNA is TGTGCCAGCAGCTTAGTACAGTCTCCCCTAGGGGAGCAGTACTTC.

V is TRBV5-1 and J is TRBJ2-5; the D gene is possibly TRBD1 (6 bases). CDR1 is SGHRS, CDR2 YFSETQ, per germline. CDR3 size: 14 residues. Trimming removed 6 bases at V and 2 bases at J, with 14 bases between. CDR3 in amino acids: CASTRGQSQETQYF. Here the CDR3 DNA reads TGCGCCAGCACCCGCGGACAGTCTCAAGAGACCCAGTACTTC.

This chain joins TRBV7-9 and TRBJ1-3; possible D gene TRBD1, 5 bases. V lost 4 bases and J lost 0, with 13 bases in between. CDR1 SEHNR and CDR2 FQNEAQ come from the germline V gene (reference sequence). This CDR3 has 16 residues. CDR3 sequence reads: CASSSRTDSSGNTIYF. The CDR3 nucleotides read TGTGCCAGCAGCTCAAGGACTGACAGCTCTGGAAACACCATATATTTT.